This TCR beta chain was observed in a study of cytomegalovirus exposure and HLA in healthy donors. Across the whole study: As released early, the data held some 80 million unique TCRs from HLA-typed donors. Regarding the study as a whole: Relative to equally common others, HLA-associated TCR beta chains showed greater clonal expansion in a later analysis.

Amplification used 60 Vbeta primers and 13 Jbeta primers. How the authors handled the data: Later work found about 80 million unique TCR beta chains, with roughly 11 million shared. Sequenced by immunoSEQ multiplex PCR; TCRdb stores in-frame clones only, minus some. V, J and clone size reflect that table, while D and trimming were determined from the DNA. The table shows 70,000 or so clones, with roughly nine tenths occurring only once. All donors participated as healthy donors of bone marrow. Looked up from germline, CDR1 is MNHEY and CDR2 is SMNVEV (reference sequence). There are 16 residues in the CDR3. After removal of 5 bases from V and 3 bases from J, the junction contained 11 bases not matched to a gene. This clone has just a few counts. What it binds is not known.

This chain joins TRBV27 and TRBJ1-2, with 8 bases aligning to TRBD1. The sample taken for sequencing was PBMCs. This TCR was recovered from a woman in her twenties or thirties in good health and CMV-seropositive. Here the CDR3 DNA reads TGTGCCAGCAGTCCCGGACAGGGTCTATCCGACTATGGCTACACCTTC. It specifies CASSPGQGLSDYGYTF.